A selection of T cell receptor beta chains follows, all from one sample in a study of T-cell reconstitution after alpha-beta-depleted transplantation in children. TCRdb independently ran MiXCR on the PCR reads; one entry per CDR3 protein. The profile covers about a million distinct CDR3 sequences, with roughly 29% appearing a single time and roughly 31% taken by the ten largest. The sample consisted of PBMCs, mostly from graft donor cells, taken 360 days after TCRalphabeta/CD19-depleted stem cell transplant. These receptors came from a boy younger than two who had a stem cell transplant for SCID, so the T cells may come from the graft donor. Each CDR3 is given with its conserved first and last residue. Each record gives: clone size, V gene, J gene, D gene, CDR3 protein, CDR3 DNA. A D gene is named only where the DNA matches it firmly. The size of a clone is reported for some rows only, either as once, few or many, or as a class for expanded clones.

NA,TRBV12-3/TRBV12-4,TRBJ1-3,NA,CASSFDSGSVGNTIYF,TGTGCCAGCAGTTTTGACAGCGGCTCTGTTGGAAACACCATATATTTT
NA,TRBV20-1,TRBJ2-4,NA,CSAPPGVAKNIQYF,TGCAGTGCTCCACCCGGGGTAGCCAAAAACATTCAGTACTTC
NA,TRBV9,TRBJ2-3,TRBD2,CASSVRIAGQKDTQYF,TGTGCCAGCAGCGTACGGATAGCGGGGCAAAAAGATACGCAGTATTTT
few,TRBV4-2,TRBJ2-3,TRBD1,CASSQQGGTDTQYF,TGTGCCAGCAGCCAACAGGGGGGCACAGATACGCAGTATTTT
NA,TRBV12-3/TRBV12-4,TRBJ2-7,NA,CASSSGTSGRYEQYF,TGTGCCAGCAGTTCCGGGACCTCCGGGCGCTACGAGCAGTACTTC
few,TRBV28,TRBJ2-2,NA,CASSRWGNTGELFF,TGTGCCAGCAGTAGGTGGGGGAACACCGGGGAGCTGTTTTTT
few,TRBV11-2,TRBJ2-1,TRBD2,CASSLGIWTSGGYNEQFF,TGTGCCAGCAGCTTGGGGATCTGGACTAGCGGGGGATACAATGAGCAGTTCTTC
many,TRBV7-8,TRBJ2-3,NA,CASSPGTALSTDTQYF,TGTGCCAGCAGCCCTGGGACGGCACTAAGCACAGATACGCAGTATTTT
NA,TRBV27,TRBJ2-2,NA,CASSLGQGIGELFF,TGTGCCAGCAGTTTGGGGCAGGGTATCGGGGAGCTGTTTTTT
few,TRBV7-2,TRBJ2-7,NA,CASRQLRGSSYEQYF,TGTGCCAGCAGACAACTCCGCGGTAGTTCCTACGAGCAGTACTTC
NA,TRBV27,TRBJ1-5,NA,CASSPILVAAGGNQPQHF,TGTGCCAGCAGTCCTATCCTTGTCGCGGCAGGGGGCAATCAGCCCCAGCATTTT
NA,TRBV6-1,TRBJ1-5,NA,CASSPGQPQNQPQHF,TGTGCCAGCAGCCCCGGACAGCCCCAGAATCAGCCCCAGCATTTT
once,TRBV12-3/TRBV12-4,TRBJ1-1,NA,CASSLVPFGTEAFF,TGTGCCAGCAGTTTAGTGCCCTTCGGCACTGAAGCTTTCTTT
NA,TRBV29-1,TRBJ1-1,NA,CSVRWGHGTEAFF,TGCAGCGTCCGTTGGGGGCATGGCACTGAAGCTTTCTTT
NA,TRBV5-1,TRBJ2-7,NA,CATAPVSGFSYEQYF,TGCGCCACGGCCCCGGTGAGCGGCTTCTCCTACGAGCAGTACTTC